The 10 T cell receptor beta chains given below trace back to one sample, sequenced in a study of shared clonotypes between healthy human individuals. Data came from immunoSEQ multiplex PCR; TCRdb stores just in-frame clones and leaves some out. Of some 2.4 million clones in the sample, approximately 93% were seen once. The source material was naive CD4+ T cells from PBMCs. Subset specified: CD45RA+ positively selected. The source is a man in his late teens or twenties in good health. Some clones in this sample may be carry-over from other donors' samples.

The chain recombines TRBV6-5 with TRBJ1-2; D remains unclear. Germline V gene data show CDR1 as MNHEY and CDR2 as SVGAGI. This CDR3 is 13 amino acids long. Trimming removed 2 bases from V and 10 bases from J, with 14 bases in between. The CDR3 reads CASSYPGSAVYTF. The CDR3, as DNA: TGTGCCAGCAGTTACCCCGGGTCCGCTGTCTACACCTTC.

The chain employs TRBV28 and TRBJ1-1; D perhaps matches TRBD1 (5 bases). CDR1 and CDR2 (germline): MDHEN, SYDVKM. This CDR3 is 17 amino acids long. Trimming cost V 3 bases and J 1 base, with 18 bases left between them. CDR3 region: CASSFRIQGRANTEAFF. The DNA for the CDR3 is TGTGCCAGCAGTTTTCGTATCCAGGGAAGAGCGAACACTGAAGCTTTCTTT.

The V call is TRBV28, the J call TRBJ1-1; tentative D call: TRBD1 (5 bases). Germline CDR1 reads MDHEN; CDR2 reads SYDVKM. The CDR3 extends over 15 amino acids. Trimming cost V 6 bases and J 4 bases, with 18 bases left between them. CDR3 sequence (DNA): TGTGCCAGCAGACCTCCCCCGGGGGGTAGCACTGAAGCTTTCTTT. Protein product: CASRPPPGGSTEAFF.

The chain uses TRBV2 and TRBJ1-6; 7 nucleotides align to TRBD1. Germline V gives CDR1 SNHLY, CDR2 FYNNEI. The CDR3 is made up of 15 amino acids. The V and J ends lost 6 bases and 5 bases, in that order; junction bases with no gene match: 7. The CDR3 coding sequence is TGTGCCAGCAGGGGCCAGGGGGTAAATAATTCACCCCTCCACTTT. This gives the protein CASRGQGVNNSPLHF.

V usage is TRBV11-2 and J usage is TRBJ1-1; D gene uncertain. The CDR3 runs 14 residues. The germline CDR1 and CDR2 sequences are SGHAT and FQNNGV. Deletions cut 5 bases from V and 2 bases from J, with 12 bases between. This CDR3 is CASSQLPGNTEAFF. DNA for the CDR3: TGTGCCAGCAGCCAATTACCGGGTAACACTGAAGCTTTCTTT.

The chain carries TRBV14 and TRBJ2-3; no definite D call. The CDR3 contains 14 residues. The germline V gene has CDR1 SGHDN and CDR2 FVKESK. With 4 bases removed from V and 5 bases from J, the gap between germline ends came to 13 bases. This CDR3 is CASSPRLGKDTQYF. The DNA of the CDR3 is TGTGCCAGCAGCCCGAGGCTGGGCAAAGATACGCAGTATTTT. Together with reference TRBV14 and TRBJ2-3, the CDR3 gives the full variable domain: EAGVTQFPSHSVIEKGQTVTLRCDPISGHDNLYWYRRVMGKEIKFLLHFVKESKQDESGMPNNRFLAERTGGTYSTLKVQPAELEDSGVYFCASSPRLGKDTQYFGPGTRLTVL.

The chain uses TRBV7-3 and TRBJ2-2; 8 nucleotides agree with TRBD1. Germline assignment: CDR1 SGHTA and CDR2 FQGTGA. CDR3 length: 15 amino acids. Trimming at V came to 5 bases and at J to 1 base, leaving 3 bases not matched to a gene. CDR3 bases: TGTGCCAGCAGCCTGGACAGGGTGAACACCGGGGAGCTGTTTTTT. Translated: CASSLDRVNTGELFF.

J is TRBJ1-4 and V is TRBV7-9; 8 nucleotides match TRBD1. The CDR3 sequence is 15 residues long. CDR1 SEHNR and CDR2 FQNEAQ come from the germline V gene (reference sequence). V lost 5 bases to trimming and J lost 2 bases; unmatched junction nucleotides: 4. The CDR3 DNA sequence: TGTGCCAGCAGCCCCCGACAGGGGACTAATGAAAAACTGTTTTTT. It encodes CASSPRQGTNEKLFF.

The rearrangement links TRBV5-6 to TRBJ2-7; D could derive from TRBD1 or TRBD2 (5 bases each). CDR3 length equals 16 residues. V lost 8 bases and J 7 bases, leaving 28 bases between the germline ends. From germline, CDR1 is SGHDT and CDR2 YYEEEE. The CDR3 DNA sequence: TGTGCCAGAGACCGATCCCCCCGCAGTCCGAGGGGAGAGCAGTACTTC. Its protein product is CARDRSPRSPRGEQYF.

The rearrangement links TRBV10-3 to TRBJ1-1, with TRBD1 matching 8 bases. CDR1 is ENHRY, CDR2 SYGVKD, per germline. CDR3 length: 16 residues. V was pared by 2 bases and J by 3 bases, with 8 bases of the junction left unmatched. CDR3 amino acids: CAISEPGQGLDTEAFF. In nucleotides, the CDR3 is TGTGCCATCAGTGAGCCAGGACAGGGCCTCGACACTGAAGCTTTCTTT.